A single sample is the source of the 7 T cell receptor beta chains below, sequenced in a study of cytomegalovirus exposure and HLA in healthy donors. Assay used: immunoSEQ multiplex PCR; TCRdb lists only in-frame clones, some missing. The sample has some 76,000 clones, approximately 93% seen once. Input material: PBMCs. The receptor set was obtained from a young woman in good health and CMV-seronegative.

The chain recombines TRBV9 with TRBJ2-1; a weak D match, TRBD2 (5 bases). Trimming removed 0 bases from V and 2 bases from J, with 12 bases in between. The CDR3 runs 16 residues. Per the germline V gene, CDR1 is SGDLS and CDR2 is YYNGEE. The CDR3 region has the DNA TGTGCCAGCAGCGTAGGGGCTAGCTGGACCTACAATGAGCAGTTCTTC. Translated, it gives CASSVGASWTYNEQFF.

The CDR3 sequence: CASSSTGQGSTEAFF. The CDR3 region has the DNA TGTGCCAGCAGCTCCACGGGACAGGGGTCCACTGAAGCTTTCTTT. The rearrangement uses TRBV7-9 and TRBJ1-1; 10 nucleotides line up with TRBD1. This CDR3 is 15 amino acids long. Germline V lookup: CDR1 SEHNR, CDR2 FQNEAQ (reference sequence). Trimming cost V 4 bases and J 4 bases; bases outside gene matches: 6.

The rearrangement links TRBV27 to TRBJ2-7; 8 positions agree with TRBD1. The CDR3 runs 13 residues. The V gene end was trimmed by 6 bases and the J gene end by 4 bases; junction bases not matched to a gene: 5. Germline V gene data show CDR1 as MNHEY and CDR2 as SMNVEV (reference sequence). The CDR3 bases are TGTGCCAGCAGCCCGGACAGGGCTTACGAGCAGTACTTC. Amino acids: CASSPDRAYEQYF.

CDR3 in amino acids: CASRQGGSYEQYF. CDR3 in DNA: TGTGCCAGCAGGCAGGGGGGATCCTACGAGCAGTACTTC. The chain joins TRBV2 to TRBJ2-7; perhaps TRBD1 as D (7 bases). The CDR3 consists of 13 residues. V lost 6 bases, J lost 1 base, and 10 bases lay in between. From germline, CDR1 is SNHLY and CDR2 FYNNEI.

CDR3 nucleotide sequence: TGTGCCTGGAGTTCGAGAGATGAGCAGTTCTTC. It specifies CAWSSRDEQFF. The chain uses TRBV30 and TRBJ2-1; D unclear. Germline CDR1 is GTSNPN and CDR2 is SVGIG (reference sequence). V lost 2 bases to trimming and J lost 8 bases, with 7 bases between them. The CDR3 runs to 11 residues.

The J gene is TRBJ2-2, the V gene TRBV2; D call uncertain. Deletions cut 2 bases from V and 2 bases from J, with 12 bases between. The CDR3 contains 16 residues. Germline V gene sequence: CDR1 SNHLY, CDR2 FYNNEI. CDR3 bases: TGTGCCAGCAGTGAAACCCGGCTAGGCAACACCGGGGAGCTGTTTTTT. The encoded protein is CASSETRLGNTGELFF.

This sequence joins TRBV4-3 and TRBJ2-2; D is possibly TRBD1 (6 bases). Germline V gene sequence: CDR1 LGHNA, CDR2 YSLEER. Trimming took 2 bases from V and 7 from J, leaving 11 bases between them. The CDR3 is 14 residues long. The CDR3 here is CASSQNRVVGELFF. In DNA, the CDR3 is TGCGCCAGCAGCCAAAACAGGGTCGTCGGGGAGCTGTTTTTT.